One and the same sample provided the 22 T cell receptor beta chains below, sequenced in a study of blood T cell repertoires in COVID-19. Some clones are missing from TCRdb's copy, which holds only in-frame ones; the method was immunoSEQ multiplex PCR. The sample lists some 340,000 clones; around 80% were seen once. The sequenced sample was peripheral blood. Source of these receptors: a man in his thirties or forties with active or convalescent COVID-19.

In DNA form, the CDR3 reads TGTGCCAGCAGCTCGCTCCGGGACAGGGTTGGATCACCCCTCCACTTT. It specifies CASSSLRDRVGSPLHF. The rearrangement links TRBV11-2 to TRBJ1-6, with TRBD1 matching 9 bases. Germline V gene data show CDR1 as SGHAT and CDR2 as FQNNGV. V shed 4 bases, J shed 10 bases, and the junction held 11 bases outside the gene matches. This CDR3 is 16 amino acids long.

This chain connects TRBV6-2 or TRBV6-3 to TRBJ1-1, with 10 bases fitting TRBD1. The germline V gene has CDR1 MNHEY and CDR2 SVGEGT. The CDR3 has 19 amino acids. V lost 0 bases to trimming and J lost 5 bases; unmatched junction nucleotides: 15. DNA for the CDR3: TGTGCCAGCAGTTACTCGGGTGTTTTTTGGGGACAGGGGCGGACTGAAGCTTTCTTT. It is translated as CASSYSGVFWGQGRTEAFF.

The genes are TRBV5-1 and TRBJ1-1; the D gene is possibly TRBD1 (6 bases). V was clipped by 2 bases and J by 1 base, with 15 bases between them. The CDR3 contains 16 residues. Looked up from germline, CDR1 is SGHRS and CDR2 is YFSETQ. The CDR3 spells CASSFYTGSANTEAFF. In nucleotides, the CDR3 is TGCGCCAGCAGCTTTTATACAGGGTCCGCGAACACTGAAGCTTTCTTT.

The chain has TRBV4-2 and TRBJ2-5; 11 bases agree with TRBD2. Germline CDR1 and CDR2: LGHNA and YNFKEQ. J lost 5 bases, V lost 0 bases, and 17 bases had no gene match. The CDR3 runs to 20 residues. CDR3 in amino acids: CASSQDTGAASGGLGETQYF. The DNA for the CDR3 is TGTGCCAGCAGCCAAGATACAGGAGCGGCTAGCGGGGGGCTAGGGGAGACCCAGTACTTC.

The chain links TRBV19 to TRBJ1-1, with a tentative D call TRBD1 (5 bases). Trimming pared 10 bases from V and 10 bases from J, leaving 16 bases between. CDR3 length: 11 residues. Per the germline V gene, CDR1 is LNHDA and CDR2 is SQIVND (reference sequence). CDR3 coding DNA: TGTGCCACAACCCTAGGGGTGACAGCTTTCTTT. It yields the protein CATTLGVTAFF.

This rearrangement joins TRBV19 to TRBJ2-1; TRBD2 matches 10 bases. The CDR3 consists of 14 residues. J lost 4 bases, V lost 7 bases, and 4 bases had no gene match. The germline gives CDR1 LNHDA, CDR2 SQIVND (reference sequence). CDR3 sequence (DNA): TGTGCCAGTAATCTAGCGGGGGTATACAATGAGCAGTTCTTC. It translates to CASNLAGVYNEQFF.

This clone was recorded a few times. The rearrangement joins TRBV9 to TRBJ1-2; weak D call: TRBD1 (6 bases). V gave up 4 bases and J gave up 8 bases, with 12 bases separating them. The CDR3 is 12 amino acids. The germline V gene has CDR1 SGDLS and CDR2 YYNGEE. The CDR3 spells CASSPDSRGYTF. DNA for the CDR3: TGTGCCAGCAGCCCGGACAGCCGGGGCTACACCTTC.

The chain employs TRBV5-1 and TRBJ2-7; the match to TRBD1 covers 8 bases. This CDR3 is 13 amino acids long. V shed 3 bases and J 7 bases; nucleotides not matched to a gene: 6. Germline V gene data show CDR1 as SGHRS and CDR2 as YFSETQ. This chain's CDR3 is CASSSQGAREQYF. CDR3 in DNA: TGCGCCAGCAGCTCGCAGGGGGCGCGGGAGCAGTACTTC.

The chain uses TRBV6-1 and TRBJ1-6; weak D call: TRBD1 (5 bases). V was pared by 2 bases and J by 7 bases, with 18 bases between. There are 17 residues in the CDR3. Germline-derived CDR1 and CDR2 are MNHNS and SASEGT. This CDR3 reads CASSELGQRDANSPLHF. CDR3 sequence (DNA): TGTGCCAGCAGTGAATTGGGGCAAAGAGATGCGAATTCACCCCTCCACTTT.

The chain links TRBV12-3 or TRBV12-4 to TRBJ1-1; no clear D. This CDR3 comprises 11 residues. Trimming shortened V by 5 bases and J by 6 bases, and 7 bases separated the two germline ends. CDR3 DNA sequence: TGTGCCAGCAGTCTGGCCTCTGAAGCTTTCTTT. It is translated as CASSLASEAFF.

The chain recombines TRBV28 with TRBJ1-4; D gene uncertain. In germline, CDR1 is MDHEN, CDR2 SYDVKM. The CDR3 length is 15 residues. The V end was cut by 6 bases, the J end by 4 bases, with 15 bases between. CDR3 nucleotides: TGTGCCAGCAGGCTACTAGGGAATCTTAATGAAAAACTGTTTTTT. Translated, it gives CASRLLGNLNEKLFF.

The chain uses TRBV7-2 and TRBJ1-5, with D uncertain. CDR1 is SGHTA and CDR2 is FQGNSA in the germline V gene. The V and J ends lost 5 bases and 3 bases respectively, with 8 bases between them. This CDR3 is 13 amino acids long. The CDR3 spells CASSRLFNQPQHF. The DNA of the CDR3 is TGTGCCAGCAGCCGACTGTTCAATCAGCCCCAGCATTTT.

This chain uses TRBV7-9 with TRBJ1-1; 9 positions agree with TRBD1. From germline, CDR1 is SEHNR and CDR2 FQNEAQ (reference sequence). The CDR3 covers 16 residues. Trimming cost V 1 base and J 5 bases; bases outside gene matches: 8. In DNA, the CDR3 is TGTGCCAGCAGCTTAGGGGGACAGGGCAAGGGAACTGAAGCTTTCTTT. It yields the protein CASSLGGQGKGTEAFF.

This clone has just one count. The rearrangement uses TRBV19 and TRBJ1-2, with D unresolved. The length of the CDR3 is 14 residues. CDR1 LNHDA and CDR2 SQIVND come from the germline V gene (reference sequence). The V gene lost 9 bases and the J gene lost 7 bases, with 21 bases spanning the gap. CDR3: CASQFRVAGFGYTF. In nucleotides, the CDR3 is TGTGCCAGCCAATTTCGGGTAGCCGGTTTTGGCTACACCTTC.

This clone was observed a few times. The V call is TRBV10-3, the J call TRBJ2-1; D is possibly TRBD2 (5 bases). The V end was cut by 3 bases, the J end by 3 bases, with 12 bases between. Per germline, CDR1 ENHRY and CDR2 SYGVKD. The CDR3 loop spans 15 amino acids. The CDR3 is CAISEPRGGYNEQFF. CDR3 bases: TGTGCCATCAGTGAACCCAGAGGAGGCTACAATGAGCAGTTCTTC.

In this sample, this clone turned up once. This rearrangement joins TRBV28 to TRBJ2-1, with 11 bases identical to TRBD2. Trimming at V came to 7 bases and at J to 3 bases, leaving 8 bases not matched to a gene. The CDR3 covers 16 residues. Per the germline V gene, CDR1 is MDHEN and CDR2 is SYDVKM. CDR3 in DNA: TGTGCCAGCACGTCCTCCGGGACTAGCGGCTACAATGAGCAGTTCTTC. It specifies CASTSSGTSGYNEQFF.

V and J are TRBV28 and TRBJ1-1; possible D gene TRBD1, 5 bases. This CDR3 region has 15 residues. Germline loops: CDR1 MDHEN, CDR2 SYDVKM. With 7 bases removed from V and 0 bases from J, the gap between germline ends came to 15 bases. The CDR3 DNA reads TGTGCCAGCACCCTGGGGCAGGCGATGAACACTGAAGCTTTCTTT. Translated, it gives CASTLGQAMNTEAFF.

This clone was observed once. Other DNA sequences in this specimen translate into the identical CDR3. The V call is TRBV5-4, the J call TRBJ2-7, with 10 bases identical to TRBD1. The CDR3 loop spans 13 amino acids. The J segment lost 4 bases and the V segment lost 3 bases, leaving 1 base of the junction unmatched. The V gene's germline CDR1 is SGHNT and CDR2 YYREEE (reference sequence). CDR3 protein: CASSSGQGYEQYF. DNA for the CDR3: TGTGCCAGCAGCTCGGGACAGGGGTACGAGCAGTACTTC.

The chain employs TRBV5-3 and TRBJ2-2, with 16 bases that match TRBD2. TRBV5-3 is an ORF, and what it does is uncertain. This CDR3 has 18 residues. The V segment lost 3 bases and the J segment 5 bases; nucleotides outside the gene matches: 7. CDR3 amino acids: CARSSYGTSGGATGELFF. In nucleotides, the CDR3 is TGTGCCAGAAGCTCGTACGGGACTAGCGGGGGGGCTACCGGGGAGCTGTTTTTT.

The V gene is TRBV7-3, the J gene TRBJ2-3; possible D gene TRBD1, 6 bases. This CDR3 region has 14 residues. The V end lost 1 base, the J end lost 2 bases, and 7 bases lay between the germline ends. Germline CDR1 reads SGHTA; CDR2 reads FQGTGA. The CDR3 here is CASSLRGPTDTQYF. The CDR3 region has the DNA TGTGCCAGCAGCTTAAGGGGGCCCACAGATACGCAGTATTTT.

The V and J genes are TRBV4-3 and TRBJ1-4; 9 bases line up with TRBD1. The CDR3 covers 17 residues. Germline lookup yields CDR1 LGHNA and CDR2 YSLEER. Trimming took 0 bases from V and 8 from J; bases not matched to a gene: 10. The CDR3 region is CASSQDTRTGVEEKLFF. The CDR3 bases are TGCGCCAGCAGCCAAGATACGCGGACAGGGGTAGAAGAAAAACTGTTTTTT.

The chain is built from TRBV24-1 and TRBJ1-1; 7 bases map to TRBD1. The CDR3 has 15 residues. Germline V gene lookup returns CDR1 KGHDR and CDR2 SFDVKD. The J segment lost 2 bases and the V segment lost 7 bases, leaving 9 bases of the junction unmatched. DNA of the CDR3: TGTGCCACCAGGGCTAAGGGGGCTTCAAACACTGAAGCTTTCTTT. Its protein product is CATRAKGASNTEAFF.